This TCR beta chain was sequenced during a study of blood T cell repertoires in COVID-19. Study-level information: Sample material is recorded as cDNA or gDNA derived from T cells, B-cell-depleted T cells, or PBMCs.

CDR3 length: 13 amino acids. V gave up 5 bases and J gave up 6 bases, with 13 bases separating them. Germline V gene sequence: CDR1 MNHEY, CDR2 SVGAGI. Authors' processing steps: Scientists estimated how many nucleated cells there were by amplifying reference gene primers. Here immunoSEQ multiplex PCR was the method, and the copy in TCRdb shows in-frame clones only, minus some. Clone size and V and J calls were adopted from that table, with D and trimming inferred from the DNA. This sample carries more than 95,000 clones, over 80% of them seen once, and the ten largest clones take 2% to 2.5%. Specimen: peripheral blood. The chain recombines TRBV6-5 with TRBJ1-2; D not certain. The TCR comes from a man aged 30 to 45 with acute or convalescent COVID-19. The CDR3 DNA reads as TGTGCCAGCAGTCGGGATCCTTTTGATGGCTACACCTTC. Residues: CASSRDPFDGYTF.